One sample yielded the 18 T cell receptor beta chains listed below, sequenced in a study of beta chain features in type 1 diabetes. Study-wide results and limits: TCRB CDR3s were moderately but significantly shorter in Type 1 diabetes patients in all four CD4+ subsets.

Reverse transcribing all isolated RNA meant expressed TCRB transcripts were sequenced. Clones were read by immunoSEQ multiplex PCR, and TCRdb kept only the in-frame ones, dropping some. The table records about 700,000 clones, 10% to 15% of them present only once. Their cognate antigens are unknown. The sample comprised naive CD4+ T cells from blood. The receptors derive from a young man with type 1 diabetes.

This chain uses TRBV10-1 with TRBJ2-1; D is possibly TRBD2 (6 bases). Germline CDR1 is WNHNN and CDR2 is SYGVQD (reference sequence). This CDR3 contains 14 residues. V shed 4 bases and J shed 10 bases, with 17 bases lying between them. CDR3 nucleotides: TGCGCCAGCAGTGGCCCCCTTACCCGGGGGGAGCAGTTCTTC. Translation: CASSGPLTRGEQFF.

This sequence joins TRBV5-6 and TRBJ2-5; TRBD1 matches 7 bases. Looked up from germline, CDR1 is SGHDT and CDR2 is YYEEEE. V dropped 4 bases and J dropped 3; count of bases not matched to a gene: 3. The CDR3 runs 13 residues. The CDR3 is CASSGTAEETQYF. The CDR3 nucleotides are TGTGCCAGCAGCGGGACAGCCGAAGAGACCCAGTACTTC.

The V and J genes are TRBV5-6 and TRBJ2-7; 9 nucleotides match TRBD1. The V and J ends lost 4 bases and 5 bases, in that order; junction bases with no gene match: 7. Germline V gene sequence: CDR1 SGHDT, CDR2 YYEEEE. This CDR3 spans 14 amino acids. Written as DNA, the CDR3 is TGTGCCAGCAGCGACCGGGACAGGGTCAACGAGCAGTACTTC. Amino acids: CASSDRDRVNEQYF.

This clone was counted between two and nine times. The chain employs TRBV6-4 and TRBJ1-1, with D uncertain. The CDR3 extends over 14 amino acids. CDR1 is MRHNA and CDR2 is SNTAGT in the germline V gene. V lost 0 bases and J 4 bases, leaving 9 bases between the germline ends. CDR3 loop: CASSDSQDRTEAFF. As DNA, the CDR3 is TGTGCCAGCAGTGACTCTCAGGACCGCACTGAAGCTTTCTTT.

This clone was picked up a small number of times. Within the sample, other DNA sequences also encode this same CDR3. The rearrangement uses TRBV30 and TRBJ2-1; D unclear. V was trimmed by 0 bases and J by 9 bases, leaving 6 bases between them. CDR3 size: 11 residues. Germline CDR1 is GTSNPN and CDR2 is SVGIG (reference sequence). CDR3 DNA sequence: TGTGCCTGGAGTGTACGGAGTGAGCAGTTCTTC. Its protein product is CAWSVRSEQFF.

The V and J genes are TRBV5-1 and TRBJ2-1; 7 bases are shared with TRBD2. V lost 5 bases, J lost 0 bases, and 8 bases stayed unmatched. CDR3 length equals 16 residues. CDR1 and CDR2 (germline): SGHRS, YFSETQ. The CDR3 spells CASSSPLAASYNEQFF. CDR3 in DNA: TGCGCCAGCAGTTCCCCTCTAGCGGCCTCCTACAATGAGCAGTTCTTC.

This clone has only a few counts. The chain has TRBV7-9 and TRBJ2-7; D is tentatively TRBD1 or TRBD2 (5 bases each). Trimming removed 8 bases from V and 0 bases from J, with 20 bases in between. CDR1 is SEHNR, CDR2 FQNEAQ, per germline (reference sequence). The CDR3 length is 16 residues. The CDR3: CASGHSRGQGSYEQYF. The CDR3 DNA reads as TGTGCCAGCGGTCATTCCCGGGGTCAGGGCTCCTACGAGCAGTACTTC.

The V and J genes are TRBV5-6 and TRBJ2-1, with D perhaps TRBD2 (5 bases). The V gene lost 2 bases and the J gene lost 5 bases, with 17 bases spanning the gap. Germline lookup yields CDR1 SGHDT and CDR2 YYEEEE. CDR3 length: 16 amino acids. The CDR3 region is CASSLPGLEGDNEQFF. CDR3 DNA: TGTGCCAGCAGCTTACCCGGACTTGAGGGTGACAATGAGCAGTTCTTC.

J is TRBJ2-3 and V is TRBV5-6; TRBD2 is a possible D gene (6 bases). Trimming took 0 bases from V and 5 from J, leaving 10 bases between them. CDR1 is SGHDT and CDR2 is YYEEEE in the germline V gene. The CDR3 extends over 14 amino acids. The CDR3 region is CASSLGGAGDTQYF. In DNA form, the CDR3 reads TGTGCCAGCAGCTTGGGCGGGGCAGGAGATACGCAGTATTTT.

This clone occurred a few times. This rearrangement joins TRBV29-1 to TRBJ2-1; D may be TRBD1 (6 bases). This CDR3 is built from 16 residues. Germline V gene sequence: CDR1 SQVTM, CDR2 ANQGSEA. V lost 6 bases, J lost 0 bases, and 18 bases lay in between. CDR3 in amino acids: CSVGAFRESSYNEQFF. Here the CDR3 DNA reads TGCAGCGTGGGGGCCTTCAGGGAGAGCTCCTACAATGAGCAGTTCTTC.

This clone was observed a handful of times. The DNA of the CDR3 is TGTGCCAGCAGTCAAGGGACAAATCAGCCCCAGCATTTT. Protein sequence: CASSQGTNQPQHF. The rearrangement links TRBV2 to TRBJ1-5; D might be TRBD1 (6 bases). This CDR3 has 13 residues. Trimming took off 5 bases at V and 4 bases at J, with 9 bases between the two ends. Germline V gene lookup returns CDR1 SNHLY and CDR2 FYNNEI.

In its sample, this clone was seen a few times. The V gene is TRBV9, the J gene TRBJ2-1; no reliable D call. V lost 0 bases and J lost 1, with 11 bases in between. The CDR3 has 16 residues. Per germline, CDR1 SGDLS and CDR2 YYNGEE. The CDR3 is CASSVGSSGSYNEQFF. In DNA, the CDR3 is TGTGCCAGCAGCGTAGGTTCGAGTGGGTCCTACAATGAGCAGTTCTTC.

V and J are TRBV6-8 and TRBJ2-3, with 11 bases lining up with TRBD2. Germline CDR1 and CDR2: MNHGY and SAAAGT. The CDR3 has 16 residues. V lost 6 bases and J lost 2; bases outside the gene matches: 7. CDR3 sequence: CASRHGTSGITDTQYF. The CDR3 DNA reads as TGTGCCAGCAGACACGGGACTAGCGGAATCACAGATACGCAGTATTTT.

V and J are TRBV21-1 and TRBJ1-5; the D call TRBD1 from the table was never checked on the DNA. TRBV21-1 is a pseudogene segment. The CDR3 has 16 amino acids. Written as DNA, the CDR3 is TGTGCCAGCAGCAAACGGGTGACAGGGTCCAATCAGCCCCAGCATTTT. Amino acids: CASSKRVTGSNQPQHF.

The chain couples TRBV7-9 to TRBJ2-5; TRBD1 matches at 7 bases. The CDR3 sequence is 16 residues long. Germline assignment: CDR1 SEHNR and CDR2 FQNEAQ (reference sequence). V dropped 5 bases and J dropped 0; count of bases not matched to a gene: 9. As DNA, the CDR3 is TGTGCCAGCAGCCTTGGACAGGTTATGTACCAAGAGACCCAGTACTTC. It codes for CASSLGQVMYQETQYF.

The chain links TRBV4-1 to TRBJ1-5; D not resolved. V lost 3 bases and J lost 2, with 14 bases in between. Per the germline V gene, CDR1 is MGHRA and CDR2 is YSYEKL. The CDR3 has 16 residues. This chain's CDR3 is CASSHSWGWGNQPQHF. The CDR3, as DNA: TGCGCCAGCAGCCATTCGTGGGGATGGGGCAATCAGCCCCAGCATTTT.

This clone was picked up a small number of times. The CDR3 bases are TGCGCCAGCAGCCAACATAGTGGGAATGAGCAGTTCTTC. This translates into CASSQHSGNEQFF. This chain uses TRBV5-1 with TRBJ2-1; D is unclear. Germline lookup yields CDR1 SGHRS and CDR2 YFSETQ. The CDR3 is made up of 13 amino acids. V lost 4 bases and J lost 7, with 12 bases in between.

V is TRBV2 and J is TRBJ2-3; 9 nucleotides line up with TRBD2. Germline assignment: CDR1 SNHLY and CDR2 FYNNEI. The CDR3 is 13 residues long. V was clipped by 7 bases and J by 6 bases; unmatched bases: 5. In DNA, the CDR3 is TGTGCCAGCACCGGCGGGGGGGCGGATACGCAGTATTTT. It encodes CASTGGGADTQYF. Combining the CDR3 with reference TRBV2 and TRBJ2-3 gives the whole variable domain EPEVTQTPSHQVTQMGQEVILRCVPISNHLYFYWYRQILGQKVEFLVSFYNNEISEKSEIFDDQFSVERPDGSNFTLKIRSTKLEDSAMYFCASTGGGADTQYFGPGTRLTVL.